The rows below give T cell receptor beta chains drawn from one sample of a study of T-cell reconstitution after alpha-beta-depleted transplantation in children. MiXCR, run by TCRdb on the PCR reads, gives a single entry per CDR3 protein. The sample has about 540,000 distinct CDR3 sequences; around 17% are singletons. Specimen: PBMCs from the stem cell graft donor, collected from the stem cell graft. The receptors here all came from a human donor who donated a stem cell graft to a child with acute lymphoblastic leukemia. Each CDR3 is given with its conserved first and last residue.

TRBJ2-6,TRBV30,CAGGQGSGANVLTF
TRBJ2-5,TRBV12-3/TRBV12-4,CASSPRGLARETQYF
TRBJ2-5,TRBV4-1,CASSQEGVVETQYF
TRBJ1-5,TRBV5-5,CASSSVGPNQPQHF
TRBJ2-7,TRBV6-5,CASSYRDRISYEQYF
TRBJ1-1,TRBV4-1,CASSPITGNTEAFF
TRBJ2-1,TRBV18,CASSPKREDGNEQFF
TRBJ2-7,TRBV20-1,CSARTIAALSYEQYF
TRBJ2-3,TRBV27,CASSGGTQYF
TRBJ2-1,TRBV18,CASSPLGQNSYNEQFF
TRBJ1-1,TRBV20-1,CSAPRQRNTEAFF
TRBJ2-7,TRBV5-1,CASRPQGLGGSYEQYF
TRBJ1-5,TRBV20-1,CSAQDSPQPQHF
TRBJ1-1,TRBV12-3/TRBV12-4,CASSLMGTTEAFF
TRBJ2-7,TRBV29-1,CSVASGIGAKQYF
TRBJ2-7,TRBV4-1,CASSLPRGSYEQYF
TRBJ1-5,TRBV4-1,CASSQGSNQPQHF
TRBJ2-1,TRBV11-2,CASSPVRDYYNEQFF
TRBJ2-1,TRBV7-2,CASSPSGSNNYRQFF
TRBJ2-1,TRBV4-1,CASSTLAYSSYNEQFF
TRBJ2-1,TRBV18,CASSPGGSGAQNEQFF
TRBJ2-5,TRBV20-1,CSASPGEETQYF
TRBJ1-1,TRBV4-1,CASSQVRQGTNTEAFF
TRBJ2-7,TRBV20-1,CSAFRLAGVYEQYF
TRBJ2-3,TRBV12-3/TRBV12-4,CASLEGASSTDTQYF
TRBJ2-3,TRBV10-1,CASSANTDTQYF
TRBJ2-1,TRBV15,CATSSPSRDLPYYNEQFF
TRBJ2-1,TRBV7-3,CASSLLASGSLGNEQFF
TRBJ1-2,TRBV6-5,CASSYTRTGTLEDGYTF
TRBJ1-5,TRBV12-3/TRBV12-4,CASSLWAGRGNQPQHF
TRBJ1-2,TRBV2,CASRRTGAPYGYTF